The next 17 T cell receptor beta chains were all read from a single sample in a study of cytomegalovirus exposure and HLA in healthy donors. Use of 60 Vbeta and 13 Jbeta primers characterized the PCR. Measured with immunoSEQ multiplex PCR; TCRdb has only the in-frame clones, and not every one. Of 100,000 to 150,000 clones in the sample, about 81% were seen once. Sequencing was carried out using PBMCs. These receptors were obtained from a woman aged 25-40 years in good health and CMV-seronegative.

In nucleotides, the CDR3 is TGTGCCTGGAGTGTATTTCCCCACGGCACTGAAGCTTTCTTT. It is translated as CAWSVFPHGTEAFF. The chain employs TRBV30 and TRBJ1-1; D ambiguous. V shed 0 bases and J shed 4 bases, with 12 bases lying between them. Germline V CDR1 and CDR2: GTSNPN, SVGIG (reference sequence). This CDR3 is 14 amino acids long.

The chain employs TRBV7-3 and TRBJ2-1, with D perhaps TRBD2 (6 bases). Trimming stripped 5 bases from V and 1 base from J, with 18 bases between. The CDR3 contains 17 residues. Germline-derived CDR1 and CDR2 are SGHTA and FQGTGA. The CDR3 sequence is CASSPFGGATSYNEQFF. Here the CDR3 DNA reads TGTGCCAGCAGCCCTTTCGGCGGGGCCACTTCCTACAATGAGCAGTTCTTC.

This clone occurred once. V and J are TRBV5-6 and TRBJ1-2; D is perhaps TRBD1 (5 bases). Deletions cut 1 base from V and 8 bases from J, with 15 bases between. The CDR3 runs 14 residues. Germline V gives CDR1 SGHDT, CDR2 YYEEEE. CDR3 nucleotide sequence: TGTGCCAGCAGCTTGTTCGGGGGATCGCGCGGCTACACCTTC. Encoded protein: CASSLFGGSRGYTF.

Turning to this clone: At the DNA level, this CDR3 is encoded by other sequences in the same sample as well. The chain uses TRBV5-1 and TRBJ2-3; D might be TRBD2 (6 bases). Germline values: CDR1 SGHRS, CDR2 YFSETQ. Trimming shortened V by 2 bases and J by 0 bases, and 7 bases separated the two germline ends. The CDR3 spans 14 residues. This chain's CDR3 is CASSFGTSTDTQYF. CDR3 DNA sequence: TGCGCCAGCAGCTTTGGGACTAGCACAGATACGCAGTATTTT.

This clone came up a few times. V usage is TRBV9 and J usage is TRBJ1-2; D remains ambiguous. Germline assignment: CDR1 SGDLS and CDR2 YYNGEE. V gave up 0 bases and J gave up 4 bases, with 13 bases separating them. The CDR3 sequence is 15 residues long. The CDR3 DNA reads TGTGCCAGCAGCGTAGAGGGAGAGGATCCCTATGGCTACACCTTC. It encodes CASSVEGEDPYGYTF. The full variable domain, with the rest looked up from reference TRBV9 and TRBJ1-2, is DSGVTQTPKHLITATGQRVTLRCSPRSGDLSVYWYQQSLDQGLQFLIQYYNGEERAKGNILERFSAQQFPDLHSELNLSSLELGDSALYFCASSVEGEDPYGYTFGSGTRLTVV.

This chain links TRBV9 with TRBJ2-1; no reliable D call. Germline V gene sequence: CDR1 SGDLS, CDR2 YYNGEE. The V gene lost 3 bases and the J gene lost 7 bases, with 11 bases spanning the gap. This CDR3 has 13 amino acids. CDR3 DNA sequence: TGTGCCAGCAGCGCAACCCGCGAGAATGAGCAGTTCTTC. This encodes CASSATRENEQFF.

The chain has TRBV11-1 and TRBJ1-1, with a possible D match to TRBD1 (6 bases). CDR1 and CDR2 (germline): SGHAT, FQDESV (reference sequence). V lost 3 bases, J lost 5 bases, and 10 bases lay in between. CDR3 length: 13 amino acids. CDR3 amino acids: CASSFSGDTEAFF. CDR3 DNA sequence: TGTGCCAGCAGCTTTTCAGGGGATACTGAAGCTTTCTTT.

The rearrangement joins TRBV6-5 to TRBJ2-7; 8 bases line up with TRBD2. J gave up 0 bases and V 6 bases, and 4 bases lay outside the gene matches. CDR1 and CDR2 (germline): MNHEY, SVGAGI. The CDR3 runs 14 residues. In DNA, the CDR3 is TGTGCCAGCAGGGACAGCGGGAGCTCCTACGAGCAGTACTTC. Protein: CASRDSGSSYEQYF.

V and J are TRBV21-1 and TRBJ2-1; the listed D gene, TRBD2, was not tested against the DNA. TRBV21-1 is marked as a pseudogene. CDR3 length: 14 amino acids. CDR3 coding DNA: TGTGCCGGTCGACTAGCTACCTCCTACAATGAGCAGTTCTTC. This gives the protein CAGRLATSYNEQFF.

The V call is TRBV2, the J call TRBJ2-2; a possible D gene is TRBD2 (5 bases). Trimming took off 5 bases at V and 4 bases at J, with 14 bases between the two ends. Germline-derived CDR1 and CDR2 are SNHLY and FYNNEI. The CDR3 has 15 residues. The CDR3 DNA sequence: TGTGCCAGCAGTTTGACTACCGCGACCACCGGGGAGCTGTTTTTT. This sequence encodes CASSLTTATTGELFF.

A word on this clone: The germline gene is not matched at one end of the junction; a read error may be the cause. This sequence joins TRBV10-3 and TRBJ2-7, with no clear D. Germline V lookup: CDR1 ENHRY, CDR2 SYGVKD. The CDR3 loop spans 15 amino acids. CDR3 DNA: TGTGCCGTCAGTGAGATGCAGGTCATCTCCGACGAGCAGTACTTC. Translated: CAVSEMQVISDEQYF.

Points on this clone: A junction end diverges from the germline sequence, so it may reflect a read error. This chain connects TRBV7-9 to TRBJ2-5, with a weak D call TRBD2 (5 bases). This CDR3 has 11 residues. Germline CDR1 is SEHNR and CDR2 is FQNEAQ (reference sequence). This CDR3 reads CSSSRGETQYF. In nucleotides, the CDR3 is TGTTCCAGCAGCCGCGGGGAGACCCAGTACTTC.

This clone was recorded only once. At one of its ends the junction is not consistent with the germline gene, which may arise from a read error. DNA for the CDR3: TGTGCTAGCAGCCCATTAGCCGACAGGGTTGGGACCCAGTACTTC. Its translation: CASSPLADRVGTQYF. The V and J genes are TRBV7-7 and TRBJ2-5; 7 bases agree with TRBD1. Germline CDR1 reads SSHAT; CDR2 reads FNYEAQ (reference sequence). The CDR3 covers 15 residues.

This rearrangement joins TRBV6-5 to TRBJ1-6; a weak D match, TRBD1 (6 bases). The CDR3 loop spans 16 amino acids. Germline CDR1 and CDR2: MNHEY and SVGAGI. The V gene lost 0 bases and the J gene lost 8 bases, with 14 bases spanning the gap. The CDR3 spells CASSYSLTTGYSPLHF. The CDR3 nucleotides are TGTGCCAGCAGTTACTCGCTTACGACAGGCTATTCACCCCTCCACTTT.

The chain is built from TRBV18 and TRBJ2-3; D unclear. Germline CDR1 is KGHSH and CDR2 is LQKENI. V dropped 3 bases and J dropped 0 bases, with 10 bases sitting between them. The CDR3 totals 15 residues. The CDR3 loop reads CASSPKITSTDTQYF. Here the CDR3 DNA reads TGTGCCAGCTCACCCAAAATCACTAGCACAGATACGCAGTATTTT.

This clone came up a few times. This rearrangement joins TRBV23-1 to TRBJ1-1; D remains unclear. TRBV23-1 is designated an ORF whose function remains uncertain. This CDR3 has 11 amino acids. V was clipped by 10 bases and J by 1 base, with 7 bases between them. CDR3 sequence (DNA): TGCGCCACCCCAGAGAACACTGAAGCTTTCTTT. This gives the protein CATPENTEAFF.

The chain joins TRBV6-1 to TRBJ2-7; 7 bases fit TRBD1. This CDR3 comprises 14 residues. Trimming cost V 5 bases and J 1 base; bases outside gene matches: 5. Germline CDR1 and CDR2: MNHNS and SASEGT. The CDR3 DNA is TGTGCCAGCAGTCGACAGGGCTTATCCTACGAGCAGTACTTC. Translated: CASSRQGLSYEQYF.